This T cell receptor (beta chain) was captured by sequencing in a study of patients and donors after allogeneic stem cell transplantation. Trimming removed 7 bases from V and 0 bases from J, with 14 bases in between. The CDR3 has 15 residues. MiXCR was run by TCRdb on the RT-PCR reads, yielding one entry per CDR3 protein. Altogether 65,000 to 80,000 distinct CDR3 sequences are present, around 27% being singletons, with the ten largest covering around 27%. The sequencing input was blood, either unsorted or a sorted T cell fraction (not recorded which). The chain carries TRBV12-3 or TRBV12-4 and TRBJ2-3; D perhaps matches TRBD1 (6 bases). This clonotype was obtained from a human donor who was either an allogeneic HSCT recipient or a stem cell or donor lymphocyte infusion donor (not recorded which). It is not recorded whose cells these are; they may come from a transplant donor. The CDR3 sequence: CASTLGAESTDTQYF. The DNA of the CDR3 is TGTGCCAGCACTTTGGGGGCGGAGAGCACAGATACGCAGTATTTT.